This is a list of T cell receptor beta chains from one sample in a study of cytomegalovirus exposure and HLA in healthy donors. Here immunoSEQ multiplex PCR was the method, and the copy in TCRdb shows in-frame clones only, minus some. Of about 160,000 clones listed, around 77% are singletons. Sequences were obtained from PBMCs. The receptors come from a young woman in good health and CMV-seronegative. Both conserved end residues are part of each CDR3. Fields, in order: J gene, V gene, D gene, CDR3 protein, CDR3 DNA. The D gene is left open where the match is weak.

TRBJ1-4,TRBV5-6,NA,CASSLHGGNEKLFF,TGTGCCAGCAGCTTGCACGGGGGGAATGAAAAACTGTTTTTT
TRBJ2-5,TRBV27,NA,CASSSQGLYQETQYF,TGTGCCAGCAGTTCCCAGGGTTTGTACCAAGAGACCCAGTACTTC
TRBJ2-5,TRBV27,TRBD1,CASRGQEGMSQYF,TGTGCCAGCAGGGGACAGGAAGGGATGTCCCAGTACTTC
TRBJ2-1,TRBV18,TRBD2,CASSPLAGVEFF,TGTGCCAGCTCACCACTAGCGGGAGTAGAGTTCTTC
TRBJ2-5,TRBV7-6,TRBD1,CASSYWTGGQETQYF,TGTGCCAGCAGCTACTGGACAGGGGGCCAAGAGACCCAGTACTTC
TRBJ2-7,TRBV6-1,TRBD1,CASLLGTGGYEQYF,TGTGCCAGCCTGCTCGGGACAGGCGGATACGAGCAGTACTTC
TRBJ2-3,TRBV7-9,NA,CASSLVGGPFHTDTQYF,TGTGCCAGCAGCTTAGTGGGGGGGCCATTTCACACAGATACGCAGTATTTT
TRBJ1-4,TRBV2,TRBD1,CASSTQYRGLNEKLFF,TGTGCCAGCAGTACCCAGTACAGGGGCTTAAATGAAAAACTGTTTTTT
TRBJ1-1,TRBV5-1,NA,CASSLVQLNTEAFF,TGCGCCAGCAGCTTGGTACAGTTGAACACTGAAGCTTTCTTT
TRBJ1-2,TRBV2,TRBD1,CASSAQGARDYGYTF,TGTGCCAGCAGTGCACAGGGGGCGAGGGACTATGGCTACACCTTC
TRBJ1-2,TRBV5-1,NA,CASSPAGAEFNYGYTF,TGCGCCAGCAGCCCGGCGGGGGCAGAATTTAACTATGGCTACACCTTC
TRBJ1-2,TRBV2,NA,CASSEDGDNYGYTF,TGTGCCAGCAGCGAGGACGGGGATAACTATGGCTACACCTTC